What follows are 11 T cell receptor beta chains derived from one specimen sequenced in a study of metastatic and nonmetastatic thyroid tumors (dated by TCRdb to the early 2020s). None of the patients had been given any treatment before thyroid surgery. The library was prepared using PCR. The reads were generated on an Illumina HiSeq 4000. The public reads were reprocessed in TCRdb via fastp at Q25 and MiXCR, keeping in-frame beta chains. Recorded for this sample are about 16,000 clones; about a sixth of them occurred a single time. The ten largest make up around 15% of the sample. Sequencing was done on a sample of blood. The receptors come from a female donor with papillary thyroid cancer or a benign thyroid nodule (not recorded which). Some clones in this sample may be carry-over from other donors' samples.

This clone came up a few times. Its ends do not fully match the called genes, so a read error is possible. CDR3 coding DNA: TGTGCCAGCAGATACTACCCAGGGGGCGCATACTATGGCTACACCTTC. Translation: CASRYYPGGAYYGYTF. The chain carries TRBV6-6 and TRBJ1-2; 8 nucleotides align to TRBD1. This CDR3 has 16 amino acids. Germline V CDR1 and CDR2: MNHNY, SVGAGI (reference sequence).

By sample share, this clone is medium-sized. The chain uses TRBV6-1 and TRBJ2-7, with D possibly TRBD1 on 6 matching bases. CDR1 and CDR2 from the germline V gene are MNHNS and SASEGT. The CDR3 is 12 residues long. V was clipped by 8 bases and J by 1 base, with 9 bases between them. The CDR3 sequence: CASGQGSYEQYF. Here the CDR3 DNA reads TGTGCCAGCGGGCAGGGGTCCTACGAGCAGTACTTC.

This chain joins TRBV20-1 and TRBJ1-5, with 7 bases aligning to TRBD1. V dropped 1 base and J dropped 7; count of bases not matched to a gene: 1. The V gene's germline CDR1 is DFQATT and CDR2 SNEGSKA (reference sequence). The CDR3 loop spans 12 amino acids. Here the CDR3 reads CSARGQGQPQHF. The CDR3 DNA reads as TGCAGTGCTAGAGGACAGGGCCAGCCCCAGCATTTT.

By sample share, this clone is medium-sized. The chain combines TRBV6-1 with TRBJ2-2; D unresolved. Trimming stripped 8 bases from V and 0 bases from J, with 7 bases between. CDR1 and CDR2 from the germline V gene are MNHNS and SASEGT. The CDR3 runs 13 residues. CDR3 region: CASRNPNTGELFF. The CDR3 nucleotides read TGTGCCAGCCGGAACCCGAACACCGGGGAGCTGTTTTTT.

The sample holds many counts of this clone. This chain connects TRBV28 to TRBJ2-4; tentatively, D is TRBD1 or TRBD2 (6 bases each). The CDR3 spans 16 residues. The germline gives CDR1 MDHEN, CDR2 SYDVKM. V shed 4 bases and J shed 9 bases, with 22 bases lying between them. In DNA form, the CDR3 reads TGTGCCAGCAGTTCCCCGGGGGCCCTTGAGGAGAGCATTCAGTACTTC. This sequence encodes CASSSPGALEESIQYF.

Turning to this clone: This may be a read error, as it is one base from a much larger clone. The J gene is TRBJ2-7, the V gene TRBV5-6; D ambiguous. This CDR3 spans 17 amino acids. Germline V CDR1 and CDR2: SGHDT, YYEEEE. For the CDR3, the DNA is TGTGCCAGCATCTTGTACGGCCCATACTGGGACTCCTACGAGCAGTACTTC. This sequence encodes CASILYGPYWDSYEQYF.

This clone was counted ten times or more. For the CDR3, the DNA is TGTGCCAGCAGGCCCTTTGGGACTAGCGCAGATACGCAGTATTTT. It is translated as CASRPFGTSADTQYF. This sequence joins TRBV6-1 and TRBJ2-3, with 10 nucleotides matching TRBD2. The germline V gene has CDR1 MNHNS and CDR2 SASEGT. The CDR3 runs to 15 residues. V trimming: 6 bases; J trimming: 4 bases; junction bases outside the gene matches: 7.

This clone appeared many times. The J gene is TRBJ2-1, the V gene TRBV11-1; 8 bases line up with TRBD2. V gave up 7 bases and J gave up 0 bases; unmatched junction bases: 8. Germline CDR1 and CDR2: SGHAT and FQDESV (reference sequence). This CDR3 spans 16 amino acids. The DNA of the CDR3 is TGTGCCAGCATAGGAGGCAGCGGGAGCTCCTACAATGAGCAGTTCTTC. It encodes CASIGGSGSSYNEQFF. The whole variable domain, remainder taken from reference TRBV11-1 and TRBJ2-1, is EAEVAQSPRYKITEKSQAVAFWCDPISGHATLYWYRQILGQGPELLVQFQDESVVDDSQLPKDRFSAERLKGVDSTLKIQPAELGDSAMYLCASIGGSGSSYNEQFFGPGTRLTVL.

The V call is TRBV6-1, the J call TRBJ1-3; D call uncertain. The CDR3 has 14 amino acids. V shed 6 bases and J shed 4 bases, with 13 bases lying between them. Germline CDR1 MNHNS, CDR2 SASEGT. The CDR3 region has the DNA TGTGCCAGCAGGACCGGGGTAACCGGAAACACCATATATTTT. Amino acid sequence: CASRTGVTGNTIYF.

The J gene is TRBJ2-3, the V gene TRBV27; the match to TRBD2 covers 8 bases. The CDR3 is made up of 18 amino acids. V was clipped by 8 bases and J by 0 bases; unmatched bases: 16. CDR1 and CDR2 from the germline V gene are MNHEY and SMNVEV (reference sequence). CDR3 coding DNA: TGTGCCAGCCCCCCGGTATCCGAGACTAGCGATAGCACAGATACGCAGTATTTT. Its translation: CASPPVSETSDSTDTQYF.

In this sample, this clone is large. The J gene is TRBJ1-4, the V gene TRBV28, with TRBD1 identical over 8 bases. V lost 3 bases to trimming and J lost 7 bases; unmatched junction nucleotides: 7. CDR1 MDHEN and CDR2 SYDVKM come from the germline V gene. The CDR3 has 15 residues. Here the CDR3 reads CASSLEQGVGEKLFF. CDR3 DNA: TGTGCCAGCAGTTTGGAACAGGGGGTAGGTGAAAAACTGTTTTTT.